Below are 14 T cell receptor beta chains sequenced from a single sample in a study of shared clonotypes between healthy human individuals. Generated by immunoSEQ multiplex PCR, the TCRdb table keeps only in-frame clones and is missing some. The sample comprises around 370,000 clones, about 97% of which are singletons, and about 0.32% rests with the top ten. Material: memory CD8+ T cells sorted from blood. Subset denoted: CD45RO+ cells pooled with CCR7-negative TemRA cells. Receptors were obtained from a man aged 25-45 years in good health.

V usage is TRBV28 and J usage is TRBJ2-1; weak D call: TRBD1 (7 bases). V gave up 5 bases and J gave up 3 bases, with 14 bases separating them. This CDR3 contains 15 residues. CDR1 and CDR2 (germline): MDHEN, SYDVKM. CDR3 sequence reads: CASSTPQGGYNEQFF. The CDR3 DNA follows: TGTGCCAGCAGTACTCCGCAGGGGGGCTACAATGAGCAGTTCTTC.

The chain joins TRBV6-6 to TRBJ1-3; D is unclear. Per germline, CDR1 MNHNY and CDR2 SVGAGI (reference sequence). The ends were cut back, 0 bases at V and 0 bases at J, with 3 bases in the middle. This CDR3 is 14 amino acids long. CDR3 bases: TGTGCCAGCAGTTACTCGAACTCTGGAAACACCATATATTTT. Translating it yields CASSYSNSGNTIYF.

V gene TRBV5-1 combines with J gene TRBJ2-7, with D possibly matching TRBD2 (5 bases). V lost 4 bases and J 7 bases, leaving 21 bases between the germline ends. CDR1 and CDR2 from the germline V gene are SGHRS and YFSETQ. This CDR3 is built from 15 residues. The DNA for the CDR3 is TGCGCCAGCAGCCCCTCCCCTAAGGCGGGTCGGGAGCAGTACTTC. Translation: CASSPSPKAGREQYF.

The chain carries TRBV11-3 and TRBJ1-5; possibly TRBD1 for D (5 bases). Germline assignment: CDR1 SGHNT and CDR2 YENEEA. This CDR3 has 14 amino acids. Trimming pared 8 bases from V and 7 bases from J, leaving 18 bases between. Here the CDR3 DNA reads TGTGCCAGCGGGTCAACGGCCCGGGGGCAGCCCCAGCATTTT. Translated, it gives CASGSTARGQPQHF.

The V call is TRBV27, the J call TRBJ2-5, with 9 nucleotides matching TRBD2. Trimming cost V 5 bases and J 7 bases; bases outside gene matches: 8. CDR1 MNHEY and CDR2 SMNVEV come from the germline V gene (reference sequence). This CDR3 contains 14 residues. The CDR3 loop reads CASSLYSGRGTQYF. In DNA form, the CDR3 reads TGTGCCAGCAGTCTATATAGCGGGAGAGGGACCCAGTACTTC.

The J gene is TRBJ1-2, the V gene TRBV10-1; no reliable D call. The germline CDR1 and CDR2 sequences are WNHNN and SYGVQD (reference sequence). V gave up 3 bases and J gave up 7 bases, with 0 bases separating them. This CDR3 region has 9 residues. The CDR3 protein is CASSDGYTF. As DNA, the CDR3 is TGCGCCAGCAGTGATGGCTACACCTTC.

CDR3 amino acids: CASSPSANQPQHF. The CDR3 nucleotides read TGTGCCAGCTCCCCATCGGCTAATCAGCCCCAGCATTTT. The chain carries TRBV18 and TRBJ1-5; D is uncertain. The V and J ends lost 6 bases and 4 bases respectively, with 10 bases between them. This CDR3 is built from 13 residues. Germline V gene data show CDR1 as KGHSH and CDR2 as LQKENI. Filled out from reference TRBV18 and TRBJ1-5, the complete variable domain reads NAGVMQNPRHLVRRRGQEARLRCSPMKGHSHVYWYRQLPEEGLKFMVYLQKENIIDESGMPKERFSAEFPKEGPSILRIQQVVRGDSAAYFCASSPSANQPQHFGDGTRLSIL.

This chain links TRBV30 with TRBJ2-3; 12 bases map to TRBD2. V lost 2 bases and J lost 2; bases outside the gene matches: 11. Germline CDR1 reads GTSNPN; CDR2 reads SVGIG (reference sequence). This CDR3 region has 18 residues. Here the CDR3 DNA reads TGTGCCTGGAGTCCTAAAAGTCCTAGCGGGAGGGCCACAGATACGCAGTATTTT. Protein sequence: CAWSPKSPSGRATDTQYF.

This clone was counted a single time. The same CDR3 also results from other DNA sequences found in this sample. This sequence joins TRBV27 and TRBJ2-3; D gene uncertain. The length of the CDR3 is 13 residues. CDR1 MNHEY and CDR2 SMNVEV come from the germline V gene (reference sequence). V dropped 3 bases and J dropped 4 bases, with 8 bases sitting between them. The CDR3 region is CASSFRGADTQYF. CDR3 bases: TGTGCCAGCAGTTTCCGCGGCGCAGATACGCAGTATTTT.

The V and J genes are TRBV5-1 and TRBJ2-3; 12 nucleotides line up with TRBD1. V shed 0 bases and J 3 bases; nucleotides not matched to a gene: 11. The length of the CDR3 is 19 residues. Germline V gene sequence: CDR1 SGHRS, CDR2 YFSETQ. The CDR3: CASSLVWDRGLSGTDTQYF. Here the CDR3 DNA reads TGCGCCAGCAGCTTGGTTTGGGACAGGGGGCTGTCGGGAACAGATACGCAGTATTTT.

In regard to this clone: The same CDR3 can be traced to other DNA sequences in this sample. This sequence joins TRBV29-1 and TRBJ1-1, with TRBD1 identical over 7 bases. The V gene's germline CDR1 is SQVTM and CDR2 ANQGSEA. This CDR3 contains 11 residues. Trimming cost V 7 bases and J 3 bases; bases outside gene matches: 2. The CDR3 DNA follows: TGCAGCGCTGACAGGGACACTGAAGCTTTCTTT. Translation gives CSADRDTEAFF.

The chain is built from TRBV9 and TRBJ1-4; TRBD1 agrees at 8 bases. The CDR3 is 16 residues long. The J segment lost 4 bases and the V segment lost 4 bases, leaving 9 bases of the junction unmatched. Germline assignment: CDR1 SGDLS and CDR2 YYNGEE. CDR3 sequence (DNA): TGTGCCAGCAGCCCCTCGGTGACAGGGGTTAATGAAAAACTGTTTTTT. It codes for CASSPSVTGVNEKLFF. Supplemented by reference TRBV9 and TRBJ1-4, the full variable domain reads DSGVTQTPKHLITATGQRVTLRCSPRSGDLSVYWYQQSLDQGLQFLIQYYNGEERAKGNILERFSAQQFPDLHSELNLSSLELGDSALYFCASSPSVTGVNEKLFFGSGTQLSVL.

The CDR3 loop reads CASITWGAYTEAFF. Written as DNA, the CDR3 is TGTGCCAGCATTACCTGGGGGGCTTACACTGAAGCTTTCTTT. V is TRBV6-1 and J is TRBJ1-1, with D maybe TRBD1 (6 bases). The germline V and J ends were trimmed by 7 bases and 3 bases, with 15 bases remaining between them. The V gene's germline CDR1 is MNHNS and CDR2 SASEGT. This CDR3 region has 14 residues.

This chain links TRBV5-1 with TRBJ2-2; possibly TRBD1 for D (6 bases). The V and J ends lost 1 base and 3 bases respectively, with 13 bases between them. Germline V gene data show CDR1 as SGHRS and CDR2 as YFSETQ. The CDR3 is made up of 16 amino acids. The CDR3 sequence is CASSLWDKWDTGELFF. The DNA for the CDR3 is TGCGCCAGCAGCTTGTGGGACAAATGGGACACCGGGGAGCTGTTTTTT.